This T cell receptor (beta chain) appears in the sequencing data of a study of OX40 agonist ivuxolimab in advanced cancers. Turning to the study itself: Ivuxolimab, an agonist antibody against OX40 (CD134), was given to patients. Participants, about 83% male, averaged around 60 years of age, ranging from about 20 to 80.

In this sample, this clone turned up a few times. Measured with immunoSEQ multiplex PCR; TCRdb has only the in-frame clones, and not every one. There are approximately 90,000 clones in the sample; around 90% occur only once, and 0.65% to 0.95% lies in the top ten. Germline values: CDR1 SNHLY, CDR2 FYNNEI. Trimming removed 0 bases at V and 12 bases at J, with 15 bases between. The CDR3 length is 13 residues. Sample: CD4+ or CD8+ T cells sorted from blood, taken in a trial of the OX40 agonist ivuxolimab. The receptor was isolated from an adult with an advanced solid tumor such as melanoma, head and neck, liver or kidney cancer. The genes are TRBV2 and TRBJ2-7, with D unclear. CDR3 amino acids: CASSEAVVGPLYF. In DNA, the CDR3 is TGTGCCAGCAGTGAAGCGGTGGTGGGTCCTCTGTACTTC.